The 18 T cell receptor beta chains below all came from one sample that was sequenced in a study of T cell clonality in common variable immunodeficiency. TCRdb keeps only in-frame clones here, not all; method: immunoSEQ multiplex PCR. Listed for the sample are about 37,000 clones, none seen a single time. The sequencing input was peripheral blood mononuclear cells. These receptors were collected from a person between 18 and 69 years old in good health.

This clone was observed many times. Read sequence stops 3 residues before the CDR3 end, and the germline J gene provides the missing end. V and J are TRBV4-2 and TRBJ1-6; D gene unclear. The V and J ends lost 1 base and 4 bases respectively, with 17 bases between them. The CDR3 loop spans 18 amino acids. Germline V gene lookup returns CDR1 LGHNA and CDR2 YNFKEQ. CDR3 region: CASSQGSTASMYNSPLHF. CDR3 DNA (partial): TGTGCCAGCAGCCAAGGATCTACAGCCTCGATGTATAATTCACCC.

This clone was detected ten times or more. The sequenced fragment ends 3 residues before the CDR3 boundary, so the rest is inferred from the germline J gene. The chain has TRBV23-1 and TRBJ1-3, with 10 bases identical to TRBD1. TRBV23-1 is assigned to the ORF class and has an uncertain function. The CDR3 spans 20 residues. Losses at the gene ends were 3 bases for V and 3 bases for J; bases not matched to a gene: 17. The CDR3 bases that were read are TGCGCCAGCAGTCACCGGGACAGGGGCATTTTTGGCCAGGGTGGAAACACC. Its protein product is CASSHRDRGIFGQGGNT. The entire CDR3 protein reads CASSHRDRGIFGQGGNTIYF.

This clone was found many times. The CDR3 extends 3 residues past the end of the read, so its final part is completed from the germline J gene. The gene calls are TRBV7-9 and TRBJ2-1, with D perhaps matching TRBD1 (6 bases). This CDR3 has 13 amino acids. Trimming removed 8 bases from V and 7 bases from J, with 15 bases in between. CDR1 is SEHNR and CDR2 is FQNEAQ in the germline V gene (reference sequence). The CDR3 is CASGQSGVNEQFF. The part of the CDR3 DNA that was read is TGTGCCAGCGGCCAATCAGGGGTGAATGAG.

This clone has ten or more counts. From the germline J gene comes the end of the CDR3, since the read stops 3 residues before it. The J gene is TRBJ2-1, the V gene TRBV2; TRBD2 matches 9 bases. V shed 1 base, J shed 8 bases, and the junction held 9 bases outside the gene matches. Per the germline V gene, CDR1 is SNHLY and CDR2 is FYNNEI. The CDR3 totals 16 residues. The CDR3 DNA, read in part, is TGTGCCAGCAGTGAAGATAATAGCGGGAGTTTGGATGAG. It translates to CASSEDNSGSLDE. The complete CDR3 reads CASSEDNSGSLDEQFF.

This clone has at least ten counts. The CDR3 loop reads CASRRIIRDRENSPLHF. CDR3 DNA (partial): TGTGCCAGCAGGCGAATTATACGGGACAGGGAAAATTCACCC. V usage is TRBV6-2 or TRBV6-3 and J usage is TRBJ1-6, with TRBD1 identical over 9 bases. The read terminates 3 residues before the CDR3 end, so the remaining end is supplied by the germline J gene. The CDR3 runs to 17 residues. Trimming cost V 6 bases and J 7 bases; bases outside gene matches: 13. Germline CDR1 MNHEY, CDR2 SVGEGT.

This clone was seen many times. The CDR3 end is not reached by the read, which stops 3 residues before it; the germline J gene fills it in. V and J are TRBV24-1 and TRBJ2-6, with 11 bases aligning to TRBD2. CDR1 is KGHDR and CDR2 is SFDVKD in the germline V gene. The CDR3 runs 18 residues. V was clipped by 4 bases and J by 0 bases; unmatched bases: 4. Partial CDR3 DNA: TGTGCCACCAGTGACTCGACTAGCGGGAACTCTGGGGCCAACGTC. Translating gives CATSDSTSGNSGANV. The whole CDR3 sequence reads CATSDSTSGNSGANVLTF.

This clone was seen a handful of times. The CDR3 end is not reached by the read, which stops 3 residues before it; the germline J gene fills it in. The chain recombines TRBV6-4 with TRBJ2-3; the match to TRBD1 covers 9 bases. The CDR3 covers 16 residues. V gave up 4 bases and J gave up 8 bases; unmatched junction bases: 13. The germline V gene has CDR1 MRHNA and CDR2 SNTAGT. The CDR3 protein is CASSATGGAGLPTQYF. The sequenced CDR3 bases are TGTGCCAGCAGTGCCACAGGGGGCGCCGGCCTCCCTACG.

This clone has more than one count but fewer than ten. The read falls 3 residues short of the CDR3 end, and the missing part is taken from the germline J gene. The rearrangement links TRBV19 to TRBJ2-1; 10 bases agree with TRBD2. V lost 5 bases, J lost 7 bases, and 8 bases stayed unmatched. This CDR3 contains 15 residues. The germline V gene encodes CDR1 LNHDA and CDR2 SQIVND (reference sequence). CDR3 bases read: TGTGCCAGTAGTCTACTAGCGGGAAATGCAAATGAG. It yields the protein CASSLLAGNANE. The complete CDR3 protein is CASSLLAGNANEQFF. The whole variable domain, filled in from reference TRBV19 and TRBJ2-1, reads DGGITQSPKYLFRKEGQNVTLSCEQNLNHDAMYWYRQDPGQGLRLIYYSQIVNDFQKGDIAEGYSVSREKKESFPLTVTSAQKNPTAFYLCASSLLAGNANEQFFGPGTRLTVL.

This clone was seen repeatedly, ten times or more. The read stops 3 residues short of the end of the CDR3; the missing end is completed from the germline J gene. The chain has TRBV28 and TRBJ2-7; D may be TRBD1 (6 bases). Looked up from germline, CDR1 is MDHEN and CDR2 is SYDVKM. The CDR3 runs to 15 residues. V was trimmed by 7 bases and J by 0 bases, leaving 16 bases between them. The chain's CDR3 is CASTGPRQDSYEQYF. The sequenced CDR3 bases are TGTGCCAGCACTGGTCCGAGACAGGACTCCTACGAG.

This clone was recorded many times. Read sequence stops 3 residues before the CDR3 end, and the germline J gene provides the missing end. This chain links TRBV10-1 with TRBJ2-7; 9 nucleotides match TRBD1. Germline lookup yields CDR1 WNHNN and CDR2 SYGVQD (reference sequence). Unmatched junction bases numbered 5, after V lost 2 bases and J lost 3 bases. The CDR3 runs 15 residues. CDR3 sequence reads: CASSERDRELYEQYF. The CDR3 DNA, read in part, is TGCGCCAGCAGTGAGAGGGACAGGGAGCTCTACGAG.

Ten or more counts support this clone. Sequencing ends 3 residues short of the CDR3 end; the germline J gene provides the rest. The chain employs TRBV7-9 and TRBJ2-2; a weak D match, TRBD2 (6 bases). Germline V gives CDR1 SEHNR, CDR2 FQNEAQ (reference sequence). The CDR3 is 15 amino acids. V was trimmed by 1 base and J by 3 bases, leaving 9 bases between them. CDR3 DNA (partial): TGTGCCAGCAGCTTAGGGAGCGGGTACACCGGGGAG. Translation gives CASSLGSGYTGE. The whole CDR3 protein is CASSLGSGYTGELFF. The entire variable domain, with the rest obtained from reference TRBV7-9 and TRBJ2-2, is as follows: DTGVSQNPRHKITKRGQNVTFRCDPISEHNRLYWYRQTLGQGPEFLTYFQNEAQLEKSRLLSDRFSAERPKGSFSTLEIQRTEQGDSAMYLCASSLGSGYTGELFFGEGSRLTVL.

This clone was seen at least ten times. Read data end 3 residues before the CDR3 end; the end is taken from the germline J gene. The V call is TRBV5-4, the J call TRBJ2-2, with D maybe TRBD2 (6 bases). This CDR3 region has 13 residues. The V end lost 3 bases, the J end lost 7 bases, and 10 bases lay between the germline ends. Germline values: CDR1 SGHNT, CDR2 YYREEE (reference sequence). The CDR3 reads CASSWRGDGELFF. The sequenced CDR3 bases are TGTGCCAGCAGCTGGAGGGGTGACGGGGAG.

This clone has at least ten counts. The read falls 3 residues short of the CDR3 end, and the missing part is taken from the germline J gene. This rearrangement joins TRBV7-9 to TRBJ1-1, with 8 bases lining up with TRBD1. This CDR3 is built from 15 residues. J was trimmed by 4 bases and V by 4 bases; bases with no gene match: 8. Germline V gene lookup returns CDR1 SEHNR and CDR2 FQNEAQ (reference sequence). Here the CDR3 reads CASSSWTGSVTEAFF. The part of the CDR3 DNA that was read is TGTGCCAGCAGCTCCTGGACAGGGTCGGTCACTGAA.

This clone was found many times. Sequencing ends 3 residues short of the CDR3 end; the germline J gene provides the rest. The chain uses TRBV5-5 and TRBJ1-6; 9 bases align to TRBD1. The germline V gene has CDR1 SGHKS and CDR2 YYEKEE (reference sequence). The CDR3 spans 14 residues. J lost 9 bases, V lost 3 bases, and 4 bases had no gene match. Partial CDR3 DNA: TGTGCCAGCAGCTCGACAGGGGGGCCTTCACCC. Translation gives CASSSTGGPSP. The full CDR3 protein is CASSSTGGPSPLHF.

This clone was detected ten times or more. From the germline J gene comes the end of the CDR3, since the read stops 3 residues before it. The V gene is TRBV5-1, the J gene TRBJ2-3; possible D gene TRBD2, 5 bases. Between the trimmed V and J ends, which lost 6 bases and 2 bases, there was a span of 13 bases. Germline V lookup: CDR1 SGHRS, CDR2 YFSETQ. This CDR3 spans 14 amino acids. The CDR3 sequence: CASNLAEATDTQYF. The part of the CDR3 DNA that was read is TGCGCCAGCAACCTAGCAGAAGCCACAGATACG.

The table lists this clone with a few counts. Sequencing ends 3 residues short of the CDR3 end; the germline J gene provides the rest. The chain uses TRBV6-1 and TRBJ1-5; D uncertain. This CDR3 comprises 14 residues. Germline V gives CDR1 MNHNS, CDR2 SASEGT. The V and J ends lost 3 bases and 0 bases respectively, with 6 bases between them. The CDR3 DNA, read in part, is TGTGCCAGCAGTGAGTTAGATAGCAATCAGCCC. It codes for CASSELDSNQP. The entire CDR3 sequence reads CASSELDSNQPQHF.

Many counts were recorded for this clone. The read comes to an end 3 residues before the CDR3 does, leaving the germline J gene to fill in the end. V and J are TRBV2 and TRBJ2-5; 9 positions agree with TRBD1. J was trimmed by 0 bases and V by 5 bases; bases with no gene match: 4. The CDR3 is made up of 15 amino acids. Germline V lookup: CDR1 SNHLY, CDR2 FYNNEI. CDR3 DNA (partial): TGTGCCAGCAGTCCGGACAGGGGATACCAAGAGACC. It specifies CASSPDRGYQET. In full, the CDR3 reads CASSPDRGYQETQYF. The full variable domain, rest sourced from reference TRBV2 and TRBJ2-5, is EPEVTQTPSHQVTQMGQEVILRCVPISNHLYFYWYRQILGQKVEFLVSFYNNEISEKSEIFDDQFSVERPDGSNFTLKIRSTKLEDSAMYFCASSPDRGYQETQYFGPGTRLLVL.

This clone was found many times. CDR3 loop: CSAPRGGTGELFF. The covered CDR3 bases are TGCAGTGCCCCACGGGGGGGCACCGGGGAG. The rearrangement links TRBV20-1 to TRBJ2-2; 8 bases match TRBD2. The DNA ends 3 residues before the CDR3 does, and the rest of the CDR3 is filled in from the germline J gene. The CDR3 runs 13 residues. Germline trimming cut 6 bases from V and 4 bases from J; bases unmatched to any gene: 4. Germline loops: CDR1 DFQATT, CDR2 SNEGSKA (reference sequence).